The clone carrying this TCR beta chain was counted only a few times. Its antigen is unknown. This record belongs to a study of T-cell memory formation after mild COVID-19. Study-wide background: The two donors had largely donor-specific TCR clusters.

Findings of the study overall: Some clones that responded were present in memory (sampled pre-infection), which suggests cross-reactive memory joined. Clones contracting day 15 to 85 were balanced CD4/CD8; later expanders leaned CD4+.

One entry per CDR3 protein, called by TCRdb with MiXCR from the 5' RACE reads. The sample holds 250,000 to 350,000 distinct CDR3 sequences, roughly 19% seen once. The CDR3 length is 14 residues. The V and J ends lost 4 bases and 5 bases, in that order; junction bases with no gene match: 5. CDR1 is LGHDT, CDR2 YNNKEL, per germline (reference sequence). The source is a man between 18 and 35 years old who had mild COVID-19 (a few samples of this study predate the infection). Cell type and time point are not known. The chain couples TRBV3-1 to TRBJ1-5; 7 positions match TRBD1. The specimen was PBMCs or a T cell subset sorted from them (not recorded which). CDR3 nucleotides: TGTGCCAGCAGCCCCCGGGACAGTTATCAGCCCCAGCATTTT. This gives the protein CASSPRDSYQPQHF.